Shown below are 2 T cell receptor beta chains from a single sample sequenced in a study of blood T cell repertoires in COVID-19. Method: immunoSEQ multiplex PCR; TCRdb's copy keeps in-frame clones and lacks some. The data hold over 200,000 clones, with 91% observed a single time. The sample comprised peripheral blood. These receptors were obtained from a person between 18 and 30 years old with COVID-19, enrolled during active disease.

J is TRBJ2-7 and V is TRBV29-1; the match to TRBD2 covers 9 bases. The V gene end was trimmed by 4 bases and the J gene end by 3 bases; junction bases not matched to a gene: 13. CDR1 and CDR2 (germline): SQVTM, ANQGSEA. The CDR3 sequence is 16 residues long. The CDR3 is CSVVNPLAGKLYEQYF. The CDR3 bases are TGCAGCGTTGTAAACCCCCTAGCGGGAAAACTCTACGAGCAGTACTTC.

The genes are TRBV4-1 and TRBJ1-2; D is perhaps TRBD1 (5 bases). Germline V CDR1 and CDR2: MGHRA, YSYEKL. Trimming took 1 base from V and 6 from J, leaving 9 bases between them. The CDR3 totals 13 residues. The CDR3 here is CASSQGQGNGYTF. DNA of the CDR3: TGCGCCAGCAGCCAAGGCCAGGGTAATGGCTACACCTTC.